This T cell receptor (beta chain) was captured in a study of CD8 T cells in ankylosing spondylitis. J gave up 0 bases and V 8 bases, and 7 bases lay outside the gene matches. Germline-derived CDR1 and CDR2 are MNHNS and SASEGT. The CDR3 consists of 16 residues. Researchers built TCR beta libraries using quantitative 5'-RACE with molecular barcodes. TCRdb re-analysed the 5' RACE reads in MiXCR, keeping a single row per CDR3 protein. The sample has roughly 90,000 distinct CDR3 sequences; about 8.1% are singletons. Whole-study findings and limits: The authors reported significant enrichment of disease-linked clones in matched ankylosing spondylitis synovial fluid. Seemingly distinctive of ankylosing spondylitis blood was a TCR beta motif formed by eight highly homologous variants.

As concerns this clonotype: Antigen specificity is unknown.

This clonotype was obtained from a male donor with ankylosing spondylitis. This sequence joins TRBV6-1 and TRBJ2-3, with TRBD2 matching over 11 bases. Sequenced input: blood, either unsorted or a sorted T cell fraction (not recorded which). The CDR3 is CASSFLAGGSTDTQYF. CDR3 sequence (DNA): TGTGCCAGCTCTTTTCTAGCGGGAGGTAGCACAGATACGCAGTATTTT.